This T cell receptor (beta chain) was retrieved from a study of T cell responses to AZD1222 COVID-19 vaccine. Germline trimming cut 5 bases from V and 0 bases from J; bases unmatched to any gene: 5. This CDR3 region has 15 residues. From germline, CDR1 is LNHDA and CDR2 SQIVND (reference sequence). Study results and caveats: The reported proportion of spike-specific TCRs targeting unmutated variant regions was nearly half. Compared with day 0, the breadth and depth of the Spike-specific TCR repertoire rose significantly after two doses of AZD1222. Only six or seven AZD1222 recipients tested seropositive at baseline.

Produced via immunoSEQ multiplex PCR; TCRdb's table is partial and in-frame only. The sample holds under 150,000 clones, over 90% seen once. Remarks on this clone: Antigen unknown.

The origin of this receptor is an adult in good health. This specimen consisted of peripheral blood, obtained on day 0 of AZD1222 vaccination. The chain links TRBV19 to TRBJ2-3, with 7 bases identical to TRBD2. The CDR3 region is CASSALAYSTDTQYF. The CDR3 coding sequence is TGTGCCAGTAGTGCACTAGCGTATAGCACAGATACGCAGTATTTT.